This TCR beta chain originates from a study of beta chain features in type 1 diabetes. General study findings and limits: All four CD4+ subsets of Type 1 diabetes patients contained TCRB CDR3s that were moderately but significantly shorter.

Remarks on this clone: Its cognate antigen is unknown.

The collection from each donor was one heparinised blood draw averaging about 116 mL. Purity exceeded 95% in all sorted populations. Reverse transcription of all isolated RNA meant that expressed TCRB transcripts were sequenced. Measured with immunoSEQ multiplex PCR; TCRdb has only the in-frame clones, and not every one. The sample consists of about 290,000 clones, around 7.8% of them appearing once. The trim removed 6 bases at V and 2 bases at J, leaving 7 bases unmatched. This CDR3 comprises 16 residues. The germline V gene encodes CDR1 ENHRY and CDR2 SYGVKD. This chain uses TRBV10-3 with TRBJ2-3; TRBD2 matches 11 bases. The sequencing sample was made of central memory CD4+ T cells from blood. The TCR originated in a woman between 18 and 29 years old in good health. The CDR3 DNA sequence: TGTGCCATCAGCGCGATAGCGGGAGGGGCCACAGATACGCAGTATTTT. Its protein is CAISAIAGGATDTQYF.